The subject of this entry is one TCR beta chain. The Seattle patients joined while their infection was active and were tracked longitudinally afterward. In the original processing: Estimated nucleated cell counts came from reference gene primer amplification. Method: immunoSEQ multiplex PCR; TCRdb's copy keeps in-frame clones and lacks some. The V and J calls and the clone size are those of that table, but D and trimming were determined from the DNA. Among around 460,000 clones listed, approximately 90% were seen once. This sample stems from a study of blood T cell repertoires in COVID-19. Study information: Italy, Spain and the United States were the sources of the convalescent and acute COVID-19 samples.

J lost 2 bases, V lost 1 base, and 5 bases had no gene match. The CDR3 covers 16 residues. Germline loops: CDR1 LGHNA, CDR2 YNFKEQ. Sequencing was carried out using peripheral blood. The chain combines TRBV4-2 with TRBJ2-7, with TRBD1 matching over 10 bases. This clonotype was obtained from a man between 18 and 35 years old with COVID-19, enrolled during active disease. The CDR3 sequence is CASSQAAGQGAYEQYF. Here the CDR3 DNA reads TGTGCCAGCAGCCAAGCGGCAGGACAGGGGGCCTACGAGCAGTACTTC.